The clone carrying this T cell receptor beta chain was counted once. Its target is not known. The data are from a study of shared clonotypes between healthy human individuals. Germline-derived CDR1 and CDR2 are MNHEY and SVGAGI. Trimming removed 6 bases from V and 6 bases from J, with 14 bases in between. The CDR3 consists of 13 residues. Profiled with immunoSEQ multiplex PCR; TCRdb holds only in-frame clones, not every one. The sample contains hundreds of thousands of clones, 85% to 95% of which appear only once. Study-wide results and caveats: Rarefaction indicated that sorted-subset sequencing remained incomplete although depth was large. Naive CD4 clonotypes overlapped across a handful of donors at approximately 5%. Non-shared clonotypes had lower generation probabilities than those shared by all four donors.

Naive CD8 populations comprised CD45RO-negative cells positively selected for CCR7, excluding terminally differentiated effector memory CD45RA+ cells. Caucasian adults living in Nashville, Tennessee, provided all samples. The receptor's source is a woman in her thirties in good health. The V gene is TRBV6-5, the J gene TRBJ1-1, with D possibly being TRBD1 (5 bases). Sequencing was carried out using naive CD8+ T cells sorted from blood. Here the CDR3 DNA reads TGTGCCAGCAGCCACGGAAAGACAGCTGAAGCTTTCTTT. Translated, it gives CASSHGKTAEAFF.